This T cell receptor (beta chain) was sequenced in a study of blood T cells in healthy people across ages. As for this clonotype: The target antigen is unknown.

Study-wide results and caveats: Whereas aged donors had fewer naive CD4+ cells, long-lived donors had more of them and higher diversity.

The CDR3 has 15 amino acids. The V segment lost 4 bases and the J segment 5 bases; nucleotides outside the gene matches: 7. CDR1 is SGHTA and CDR2 is FQGNSA in the germline V gene. The second PCR ran roughly 6 to 11 cycles with a sample-barcoded 5' primer and J-beta primers. The authors tagged each cDNA molecule using a template-switch adaptor with 12 random nucleotides. Every sample gave at least 3 million paired-end reads containing CDR3. TCRdb called the 5' RACE reads again in MiXCR, with one record for every CDR3 protein. This sample has around 1,800,000 distinct CDR3 sequences, with about 39% found just once.

This chain connects TRBV7-2 to TRBJ2-3; 9 nucleotides match TRBD2. This TCR derives from a human donor in good health. Material: blood. The CDR3 loop reads CASSSLAGEGDTQYF. The CDR3 DNA is TGTGCCAGCAGCTCGTTAGCGGGGGAGGGAGATACGCAGTATTTT.